This is a list of T cell receptor beta chains from one sample in a study of blood T cell repertoires in COVID-19. Using immunoSEQ multiplex PCR, the repertoire was profiled, and TCRdb retains in-frame clones only, with some absent. Among some 150,000 clones, 80% to 90% were seen once, and the ten largest hold 13% to 15%. The sample consisted of PBMCs or T cells enriched from blood (not recorded which). Every receptor here comes from a man aged 50-59 years who had recovered from COVID-19. Each CDR3 is given with its conserved first and last residue. Each record gives: D gene, V gene, clone size, J gene, CDR3 DNA, CDR3 protein. The D gene is left open where the match is weak. Size is stated for part of the rows, as once, few or many counts, or as a class when the clone is expanded.

TRBD2	TRBV7-2	NA	TRBJ2-7	TGTGCCAGCAGCTTAAAAAGCGGGGGTTCCTACGAGCAGTACTTC	CASSLKSGGSYEQYF
TRBD1	TRBV18	NA	TRBJ1-1	TGTGCCAGCTCACCACAGGGGGCAGGCACTGAAGCTTTCTTT	CASSPQGAGTEAFF
TRBD2	TRBV18	NA	TRBJ2-1	TGTGCCAGCTCACCAGGGAGGGACAATGAGCAGTTCTTC	CASSPGRDNEQFF
TRBD1	TRBV28	NA	TRBJ1-6	TGTGCCAGCAGCGTCGACAGGGGCTTTAATTCACCCCTCCACTTT	CASSVDRGFNSPLHF
NA	TRBV19	NA	TRBJ2-1	TGTGCCAGCAAGGACAATGCCGGGACACCAGACTACAATGAGCAGTTCTTC	CASKDNAGTPDYNEQFF
TRBD1	TRBV6-6	few	TRBJ2-6	TGTGCCAGCAGTTCGGGACAGGGATACGTCCTGACTTTC	CASSSGQGYVLTF
NA	TRBV11-3	NA	TRBJ2-2	TGTGCCAGCAGCTTACGGGGGACCAACACCGGGGAGCTGTTTTTT	CASSLRGTNTGELFF
NA	TRBV29-1	NA	TRBJ1-6	TGCAGCGTTGGGGGAGGGGCCTCCCCCATGCCTTCACCCCTCCACTTT	CSVGGGASPMPSPLHF
NA	TRBV2	NA	TRBJ1-2	TGTGCCAGCAGTGCACAGAAGGGGGACTATGGCTACACCTTC	CASSAQKGDYGYTF
NA	TRBV28	NA	TRBJ2-2	TGTGCCAGCAGTCCGCCAGTGAACACCGGGGAGCTGTTTTTT	CASSPPVNTGELFF
TRBD1	TRBV29-1	NA	TRBJ1-2	TGCAGCGTTTATACAGGGGCTAACTATGGCTACACCTTC	CSVYTGANYGYTF
NA	TRBV30	NA	TRBJ2-3	TGTGCCTGGAGTGTAGTTGGGGGGACAGATACGCAGTATTTT	CAWSVVGGTDTQYF
TRBD1	TRBV9	NA	TRBJ1-3	TGTGCCAGCAGCGTAGGAGGACAGGGGGGAAACACCATATATTTT	CASSVGGQGGNTIYF
NA	TRBV5-1	NA	TRBJ1-4	TGCGCCAGCAGTGATGGACAAGCTAATGAAAAACTGTTTTTT	CASSDGQANEKLFF